One T cell receptor (beta chain) is described in this entry. This specimen comes from a study of OX40 agonist ivuxolimab in advanced cancers. Deletions cut 5 bases from V and 0 bases from J, with 15 bases between. This CDR3 has 16 residues. The V gene's germline CDR1 is MRHNA and CDR2 SNTAGT. Clones were sequenced by immunoSEQ multiplex PCR, and TCRdb holds only the in-frame ones, with some missing. The profile shows about 55,000 clones, 60% to 80% of them singletons. Blood sampling was done at baseline, cycle 4 day 1, and cycle 7 day 1. This receptor was identified in an adult with an advanced solid tumor such as melanoma, head and neck, liver or kidney cancer. The sample here was CD4+ or CD8+ T cells sorted from blood, taken in a trial of the OX40 agonist ivuxolimab. This sequence joins TRBV6-4 and TRBJ2-3, with a tentative D call TRBD1 (6 bases). CDR3 protein: CASSPRGGASTDTQYF. DNA for the CDR3: TGTGCCAGCAGTCCCAGGGGCGGTGCTAGCACAGATACGCAGTATTTT.